One and the same sample provided the 31 T cell receptor beta chains below, sequenced in a study of cytomegalovirus exposure and HLA in healthy donors. In the PCR, 60 Vbeta and 13 Jbeta primers were used. The repertoire was sequenced with immunoSEQ multiplex PCR; TCRdb's copy has only in-frame clones and lacks some. The sample lists about 140,000 clones; around 80% were seen once. The sequencing sample was made of PBMCs. The receptor set was obtained from a man aged 50-60 years in good health and CMV-seronegative.

This clone was picked up a small number of times. V is TRBV4-2 and J is TRBJ1-4, with D perhaps matching TRBD1 (5 bases). The CDR3 loop spans 16 amino acids. CDR1 is LGHNA, CDR2 YNFKEQ, per germline. V dropped 1 base and J dropped 0 bases, with 9 bases sitting between them. The CDR3 coding sequence is TGTGCCAGCAGCCAAGGAGACAGTGCAACTAATGAAAAACTGTTTTTT. As protein: CASSQGDSATNEKLFF.

The rearrangement links TRBV29-1 to TRBJ2-1, with 15 bases fitting TRBD2. Trimming took 4 bases from V and 10 from J; bases not matched to a gene: 8. The CDR3 length is 15 residues. CDR1 is SQVTM, CDR2 ANQGSEA, per germline. CDR3 sequence: CSVAPPGLAGGEQFF. Here the CDR3 DNA reads TGCAGCGTTGCTCCCCCAGGACTAGCGGGAGGGGAGCAGTTCTTC.

This chain joins TRBV29-1 and TRBJ2-1; TRBD1 agrees at 7 bases. This CDR3 has 14 amino acids. Germline loops: CDR1 SQVTM, CDR2 ANQGSEA. The junction had 3 bases not matched to a gene; V was cut back by 4 bases and J by 0 bases. Here the CDR3 DNA reads TGCAGCGTTGCGACAGGGAGCTCCTACAATGAGCAGTTCTTC. Amino acids: CSVATGSSYNEQFF.

The chain links TRBV6-1 to TRBJ2-7; 9 bases are a match to TRBD2. Trimming at V came to 4 bases and at J to 4 bases, leaving 11 bases not matched to a gene. The germline V gene has CDR1 MNHNS and CDR2 SASEGT. CDR3 length equals 16 residues. In nucleotides, the CDR3 is TGTGCCAGCAGTGGCTGGCCGCGCGCGGGAGGGTACGAGCAGTACTTC. Translating gives CASSGWPRAGGYEQYF.

This clone turned up a few times. The chain uses TRBV21-1 and TRBJ1-3. TRBV21-1 is a pseudogene locus. This CDR3 region has 11 residues. The CDR3 DNA reads as TGTGGTTATCCCTCTGGAAACACCATATATTTT. Protein product: CGYPSGNTIYF.

The rearrangement uses TRBV5-1 and TRBJ2-1; TRBD2 aligns across 8 bases. Germline CDR1 reads SGHRS; CDR2 reads YFSETQ. The V and J ends lost 4 bases and 3 bases, in that order; junction bases with no gene match: 18. CDR3 size: 19 residues. The CDR3 protein is CASSPHVLPRSGSYNEQFF. The CDR3 DNA reads as TGCGCCAGCAGCCCCCATGTATTACCCCGGAGCGGGAGCTACAATGAGCAGTTCTTC.

This chain joins TRBV2 and TRBJ1-4, with a weak D call TRBD1 (6 bases). The CDR3 has 13 residues. The germline V and J ends were trimmed by 1 base and 8 bases, with 8 bases remaining between them. Per the germline V gene, CDR1 is SNHLY and CDR2 is FYNNEI. CDR3 DNA sequence: TGTGCCAGCAGTGAAGAAGGGGGAGAAAAACTGTTTTTT. This sequence encodes CASSEEGGEKLFF.

V is TRBV11-2 and J is TRBJ1-2, with 10 bases that match TRBD1. The CDR3 loop spans 16 amino acids. Germline V gene lookup returns CDR1 SGHAT and CDR2 FQNNGV. Germline trimming cut 1 base from V and 7 bases from J; bases unmatched to any gene: 9. The CDR3 loop is CASSLVGQGVESGYTF. The CDR3 bases are TGTGCCAGCAGCTTAGTCGGACAGGGGGTGGAAAGTGGCTACACCTTC.

This chain joins TRBV5-6 and TRBJ1-1; possibly TRBD1 for D (5 bases). Per germline, CDR1 SGHDT and CDR2 YYEEEE. V was pared by 4 bases and J by 3 bases, with 16 bases between. This CDR3 comprises 15 residues. CDR3 amino acids: CASSPRGGEDTEAFF. Here the CDR3 DNA reads TGTGCCAGCAGCCCTCGGGGGGGGGAGGACACTGAAGCTTTCTTT.

V is TRBV20-1 and J is TRBJ2-7; 9 nucleotides line up with TRBD1. Germline V gene lookup returns CDR1 DFQATT and CDR2 SNEGSKA (reference sequence). After removal of 5 bases from V and 5 bases from J, the junction contained 1 base not matched to a gene. CDR3 size: 11 residues. In nucleotides, the CDR3 is TGCAGTGCTCGGACAGGGGACGAGCAGTACTTC. It is translated as CSARTGDEQYF.

A single count supports this clone. The gene calls are TRBV19 and TRBJ1-2; tentatively, D is TRBD1 (5 bases). Trimming took off 5 bases at V and 8 bases at J, with 24 bases between the two ends. CDR1 LNHDA and CDR2 SQIVND come from the germline V gene (reference sequence). This CDR3 has 16 amino acids. The CDR3 sequence: CASSLWDSQLGKGYTF. As DNA, the CDR3 is TGTGCCAGTAGTCTGTGGGACTCTCAGCTCGGGAAGGGCTACACCTTC.

This chain connects TRBV5-1 to TRBJ2-3, with D maybe TRBD2 (6 bases). The CDR3 has 15 amino acids. V gave up 2 bases and J gave up 1 base, with 11 bases separating them. Per the germline V gene, CDR1 is SGHRS and CDR2 is YFSETQ. The CDR3: CASSFHGEGTDTQYF. CDR3 sequence (DNA): TGCGCCAGCAGCTTTCATGGGGAGGGCACAGATACGCAGTATTTT.

The chain couples TRBV14 to TRBJ2-7, with 10 bases that match TRBD1. Germline V gives CDR1 SGHDN, CDR2 FVKESK. This CDR3 region has 15 residues. J lost 2 bases, V lost 2 bases, and 3 bases had no gene match. CDR3: CASSQSGTGAYEQYF. As DNA, the CDR3 is TGTGCCAGCAGCCAATCCGGGACAGGGGCCTACGAGCAGTACTTC.

This clone was seen only once. The V call is TRBV6-1, the J call TRBJ2-7, with D possibly matching TRBD2 (7 bases). V lost 0 bases and J 0 bases, leaving 12 bases between the germline ends. The CDR3 runs to 16 residues. The germline V gene has CDR1 MNHNS and CDR2 SASEGT. The CDR3, as DNA: TGTGCCAGCAGTGAAGCTTGGGGGGGGCCCTCCTACGAGCAGTACTTC. It specifies CASSEAWGGPSYEQYF.

The V gene is TRBV6-5, the J gene TRBJ1-5; D is uncertain. V gave up 4 bases and J gave up 1 base, with 8 bases separating them. The CDR3 totals 14 residues. Looked up from germline, CDR1 is MNHEY and CDR2 is SVGAGI. Here the CDR3 reads CASSSGFSNQPQHF. The CDR3 DNA follows: TGTGCCAGCAGTTCGGGTTTCAGCAATCAGCCCCAGCATTTT.

This rearrangement joins TRBV5-6 to TRBJ1-5; no definite D call. CDR3 length: 13 residues. Germline V gene sequence: CDR1 SGHDT, CDR2 YYEEEE. Trimming removed 4 bases at V and 4 bases at J, with 9 bases between. DNA of the CDR3: TGTGCCAGCAGCCTCTTAGCTAATCAGCCCCAGCATTTT. Its translation: CASSLLANQPQHF. Looking up the rest from reference TRBV5-6 and TRBJ1-5 gives the full variable domain: DAGVTQSPTHLIKTRGQQVTLRCSPKSGHDTVSWYQQALGQGPQFIFQYYEEEERQRGNFPDRFSGHQFPNYSSELNVNALLLGDSALYLCASSLLANQPQHFGDGTRLSIL.

CDR3 sequence reads: CASTRLAGDTGELFF. Written as DNA, the CDR3 is TGTGCCAGCACTCGACTAGCGGGGGATACCGGGGAGCTGTTTTTT. This chain joins TRBV2 and TRBJ2-2; 12 bases fit TRBD2. The CDR3 sequence is 15 residues long. Unmatched junction bases numbered 5, after V lost 7 bases and J lost 5 bases. The germline gives CDR1 SNHLY, CDR2 FYNNEI.

The J gene is TRBJ1-1, the V gene TRBV29-1; D not resolved. The ends were cut back, 4 bases at V and 4 bases at J, with 13 bases in the middle. Germline V gene data show CDR1 as SQVTM and CDR2 as ANQGSEA. The CDR3 length is 13 residues. CDR3 nucleotide sequence: TGCAGCGTTGTAATCGCGTCCTCCACTGAAGCTTTCTTT. Translating it yields CSVVIASSTEAFF.

The V gene is TRBV2, the J gene TRBJ2-1; 14 bases map to TRBD2. Germline V gives CDR1 SNHLY, CDR2 FYNNEI. The CDR3 length is 15 residues. V gave up 3 bases and J gave up 7 bases; unmatched junction bases: 2. CDR3 loop: CASSDRLAGGNEQFF. CDR3 bases: TGTGCCAGCAGTGATAGACTAGCGGGGGGGAATGAGCAGTTCTTC.

The CDR3 protein is CASSAQGSTDTQYF. CDR3 nucleotides: TGTGCCAGCAGCGCACAGGGAAGCACAGATACGCAGTATTTT. The chain employs TRBV7-3 and TRBJ2-3; tentative D call: TRBD1 (6 bases). The CDR3 length is 14 residues. The germline V gene has CDR1 SGHTA and CDR2 FQGTGA. The V end was cut by 5 bases, the J end by 0 bases, with 9 bases between.

The CDR3 reads CAWSGDRGRAEQFF. The CDR3 region has the DNA TGTGCCTGGAGCGGAGACAGGGGGCGCGCTGAGCAGTTCTTC. V usage is TRBV30 and J usage is TRBJ2-1; 10 bases map to TRBD1. J was trimmed by 9 bases and V by 3 bases; bases with no gene match: 8. CDR3 size: 14 residues. Germline V lookup: CDR1 GTSNPN, CDR2 SVGIG (reference sequence).

The table lists this clone with a few counts. The chain carries TRBV19 and TRBJ1-5; 11 nucleotides agree with TRBD1. V lost 7 bases, J lost 0 bases, and 5 bases stayed unmatched. This CDR3 has 16 residues. Germline V gene lookup returns CDR1 LNHDA and CDR2 SQIVND (reference sequence). The CDR3 coding sequence is TGTGCCAGTAAGGACAGGGGGCTTGATAGCAATCAGCCCCAGCATTTT. Its protein is CASKDRGLDSNQPQHF.

This clone was seen only a few times. Sequence at one end of the junction differs from germline and may be a read error. The chain is built from TRBV6-1 and TRBJ2-2; possibly TRBD1 or TRBD2 for D (5 bases each). Germline CDR1 and CDR2: MNHNS and SASEGT. The CDR3 loop spans 16 amino acids. CDR3 DNA sequence: TGTGCCAGCAATGAAGAGGGGAATTGGGATGCCGGGGAGCTGTTTTTT. Residues: CASNEEGNWDAGELFF.

The chain carries TRBV5-8 and TRBJ1-4; 12 positions agree with TRBD1. The germline gives CDR1 SGHTS, CDR2 YDEGEE. With 4 bases clipped from V and 5 bases from J, the junction kept 6 bases outside the gene matches. The CDR3 sequence is 16 residues long. CDR3 protein: CASSPGTGGLNEKLFF. DNA for the CDR3: TGTGCCAGCAGCCCAGGGACAGGGGGCCTAAATGAAAAACTGTTTTTT.

V and J are TRBV5-1 and TRBJ2-7, with TRBD1 matching over 7 bases. CDR3 length equals 13 residues. J was trimmed by 7 bases and V by 4 bases; bases with no gene match: 8. Germline CDR1 and CDR2: SGHRS and YFSETQ. The CDR3 region is CASSQGQPQEQYF. CDR3 coding DNA: TGCGCCAGCAGCCAGGGACAGCCCCAAGAGCAGTACTTC.

The gene calls are TRBV28 and TRBJ2-1, with 8 bases aligning to TRBD2. The CDR3 loop spans 15 amino acids. The germline gives CDR1 MDHEN, CDR2 SYDVKM. After removal of 7 bases from V and 8 bases from J, the junction contained 13 bases not matched to a gene. The DNA of the CDR3 is TGTGCCAGCACCGGGGGGGCCAGTCCTAACGATGAGCAGTTCTTC. Residues: CASTGGASPNDEQFF.

J is TRBJ1-2 and V is TRBV6-6; 12 bases agree with TRBD1. The CDR3 runs to 16 residues. CDR1 and CDR2 from the germline V gene are MNHNY and SVGAGI (reference sequence). The J segment lost 7 bases and the V segment lost 2 bases, leaving 8 bases of the junction unmatched. The CDR3 DNA follows: TGTGCCAGCAGTTACCGAGGGGACAGGGGGCACTCTGGCTACACCTTC. Its translation is CASSYRGDRGHSGYTF.

The chain is built from TRBV6-5 and TRBJ2-4, with D perhaps TRBD1 (5 bases). Germline-derived CDR1 and CDR2 are MNHEY and SVGAGI. The CDR3 covers 15 residues. Trimming shortened V by 5 bases and J by 0 bases, and 11 bases separated the two germline ends. The CDR3 sequence is CASSTNDRAKNIQYF. CDR3 DNA sequence: TGTGCCAGCAGTACGAATGACAGAGCCAAAAACATTCAGTACTTC.

This rearrangement joins TRBV18 to TRBJ2-7; D perhaps matches TRBD1 (5 bases). Trimming removed 4 bases from V and 2 bases from J, with 21 bases in between. Germline-derived CDR1 and CDR2 are KGHSH and LQKENI. CDR3 length: 17 residues. CDR3 amino acids: CASSLAIGGALPYEQYF. The CDR3 DNA reads TGTGCCAGCTCACTCGCGATTGGTGGGGCGCTCCCCTACGAGCAGTACTTC.

The chain joins TRBV28 to TRBJ2-7; D is undetermined. V was trimmed by 5 bases and J by 5 bases, leaving 16 bases between them. Germline V gives CDR1 MDHEN, CDR2 SYDVKM. The CDR3 loop spans 14 amino acids. CDR3 region: CASSLTPTTDEQYF. In DNA form, the CDR3 reads TGTGCCAGCAGTCTTACACCCACTACCGACGAGCAGTACTTC. Variable domain in full (rest from reference TRBV28 and TRBJ2-7): DVKVTQSSRYLVKRTGEKVFLECVQDMDHENMFWYRQDPGLGLRLIYFSYDVKMKEKGDIPEGYSVSREKKERFSLILESASTNQTSMYLCASSLTPTTDEQYFGPGTRLTVT.

This clone is a singleton in its sample. The chain has TRBV30 and TRBJ1-2, with D maybe TRBD1 (6 bases). V lost 1 base and J 3 bases, leaving 15 bases between the germline ends. CDR3 length: 15 residues. Germline loops: CDR1 GTSNPN, CDR2 SVGIG (reference sequence). CDR3 protein: CAWSGPRGVYYGYTF. CDR3 coding DNA: TGTGCCTGGAGTGGCCCCAGGGGCGTTTACTATGGCTACACCTTC.